One and the same sample provided the 26 T cell receptor beta chains below, sequenced in a study of shared clonotypes between healthy human individuals. Assay: immunoSEQ multiplex PCR; the TCRdb copy retains only in-frame clones and omits some. The sample gives 2 million to 2.5 million clones, 92% of which show up once; around 0.4% is in the top ten. Input material: naive CD4+ T cells from PBMCs. The subset was: CD45RA+ positively selected. Receptors were obtained from a young man in good health. Some clones in this sample may be carry-over from other donors' samples.

About this clone: Other nucleotide sequences in the sample specify the same CDR3. DNA for the CDR3: TGTGCCAGCAGTAGGGGTTCTGGGGCCAACGTCCTGACTTTC. Encoded protein: CASSRGSGANVLTF. The chain combines TRBV28 with TRBJ2-6; maybe TRBD1 (5 bases). From germline, CDR1 is MDHEN and CDR2 SYDVKM. Trimming pared 5 bases from V and 1 base from J, leaving 6 bases between. The CDR3 spans 14 residues.

This rearrangement joins TRBV30 to TRBJ1-2, with unresolved D. This CDR3 contains 13 residues. Trimming left V 3 bases short and J 6 bases short, with 14 bases between. Germline CDR1 GTSNPN, CDR2 SVGIG (reference sequence). CDR3 nucleotides: TGTGCCTGGAGGTACACAAATTTAAATGGCTACACCTTC. This encodes CAWRYTNLNGYTF. The whole variable domain, remainder taken from reference TRBV30 and TRBJ1-2, is SQTIHQWPATLVQPVGSPLSLECTVEGTSNPNLYWYRQAAGRGLQLLFYSVGIGQISSEVPQNLSASRPQDRQFILSSKKLLLSDSGFYLCAWRYTNLNGYTFGSGTRLTVV.

This clone was detected only once. J is TRBJ2-1 and V is TRBV28; D not resolved. CDR1 MDHEN and CDR2 SYDVKM come from the germline V gene. The CDR3 extends over 16 amino acids. Trimming took off 6 bases at V and 0 bases at J, with 15 bases between the two ends. The CDR3 is CASRLLGSSSYNEQFF. CDR3 coding DNA: TGTGCCAGCAGGCTACTGGGTTCGAGCTCCTACAATGAGCAGTTCTTC. The full variable domain, completed using reference TRBV28 and TRBJ2-1, is DVKVTQSSRYLVKRTGEKVFLECVQDMDHENMFWYRQDPGLGLRLIYFSYDVKMKEKGDIPEGYSVSREKKERFSLILESASTNQTSMYLCASRLLGSSSYNEQFFGPGTRLTVL.

The rearrangement uses TRBV4-3 and TRBJ2-5, with D possibly TRBD2 on 6 matching bases. Germline V gives CDR1 LGHNA, CDR2 YSLEER. The CDR3 totals 14 residues. The germline V and J ends were trimmed by 3 bases and 5 bases, with 13 bases remaining between them. This chain's CDR3 is CASSQELARETQYF. CDR3 nucleotide sequence: TGCGCCAGCAGCCAGGAACTAGCTCGGGAGACCCAGTACTTC.

The chain is built from TRBV28 and TRBJ1-2; the D is unclear. The germline V gene encodes CDR1 MDHEN and CDR2 SYDVKM. The V end was cut by 6 bases, the J end by 8 bases, with 10 bases between. The CDR3 has 11 amino acids. CDR3 sequence reads: CASSPLLGYTF. The CDR3 nucleotides read TGTGCCAGCAGCCCCCTCTTAGGCTACACCTTC.

V and J are TRBV4-2 and TRBJ2-7; D is unclear. The CDR3 is made up of 15 amino acids. Trimming shortened V by 0 bases and J by 2 bases, and 11 bases separated the two germline ends. Germline CDR1 reads LGHNA; CDR2 reads YNFKEQ. CDR3 region: CASSQDGRPTYEQYF. For the CDR3, the DNA is TGTGCCAGCAGCCAAGATGGGCGGCCCACCTACGAGCAGTACTTC.

As regards this clone: The junction differs from germline at one of its ends, possibly a read error. The genes are TRBV6-5 and TRBJ2-5, with D unclear. The CDR3 runs 11 residues. Germline V gene lookup returns CDR1 MNHEY and CDR2 SVGAGI. The CDR3 coding sequence is TGTGCCGGCAGTTATGGGGAGACCCAGTACTTC. This sequence encodes CAGSYGETQYF.

J is TRBJ2-7 and V is TRBV7-8; no clear D gene. CDR3 length: 14 amino acids. CDR1 and CDR2 from the germline V gene are SGHVS and FQNEAQ. Trimming removed 0 bases at V and 3 bases at J, with 9 bases between. The CDR3 DNA is TGTGCCAGCAGCTTAGCGGGGATTCACTACGAGCAGTACTTC. It is translated as CASSLAGIHYEQYF.

The chain links TRBV5-1 to TRBJ2-5; D tentatively fits TRBD1 or TRBD2 (5 bases each). V was cut by 3 bases and J by 4 bases, with 16 bases left in between. Germline CDR1 SGHRS, CDR2 YFSETQ. The CDR3 loop spans 15 amino acids. CDR3: CASSSRTWQGETQYF. For the CDR3, the DNA is TGCGCCAGCAGCTCCAGGACTTGGCAGGGAGAGACCCAGTACTTC.

Concerning this clone: Other DNA sequences in this specimen translate into the identical CDR3. The chain joins TRBV5-1 to TRBJ2-1; D call uncertain. The germline V gene encodes CDR1 SGHRS and CDR2 YFSETQ. The CDR3 totals 13 residues. V was cut by 3 bases and J by 4 bases, with 8 bases left in between. The CDR3 loop reads CASSSRTYNEQFF. As DNA, the CDR3 is TGCGCCAGCAGCTCAAGAACATACAATGAGCAGTTCTTC.

The J gene is TRBJ2-7, the V gene TRBV30; tentative D call: TRBD1 (5 bases). V lost 5 bases, J lost 3 bases, and 20 bases lay in between. This CDR3 is 15 amino acids long. Germline V gene lookup returns CDR1 GTSNPN and CDR2 SVGIG (reference sequence). CDR3 residues: CAWGPNRPGRYEQYF. The CDR3 DNA reads TGTGCCTGGGGCCCTAACCGGCCAGGGCGCTACGAGCAGTACTTC.

The rearrangement joins TRBV11-2 to TRBJ2-2, with no clear D. The CDR3 sequence is 14 residues long. The V end was cut by 3 bases, the J end by 7 bases, with 12 bases between. Germline CDR1 reads SGHAT; CDR2 reads FQNNGV. The CDR3 sequence: CASSLGEIYGELFF. The CDR3 DNA reads TGTGCCAGCAGCTTGGGCGAAATTTACGGGGAGCTGTTTTTT.

V and J are TRBV9 and TRBJ2-3; 14 nucleotides align to TRBD2. Losses at the gene ends were 3 bases for V and 5 bases for J; bases not matched to a gene: 2. Looked up from germline, CDR1 is SGDLS and CDR2 is YYNGEE. CDR3 size: 15 residues. The CDR3 sequence is CASSEGLAGEDTQYF. Here the CDR3 DNA reads TGTGCCAGCAGCGAGGGACTAGCGGGAGAAGATACGCAGTATTTT.

Remarks on this clone: Within the sample, other DNA sequences also encode this same CDR3. The chain is built from TRBV7-3 and TRBJ2-3; no definite D call. Germline V gene sequence: CDR1 SGHTA, CDR2 FQGTGA. Trimming removed 5 bases at V and 2 bases at J, with 11 bases between. The CDR3 loop spans 14 amino acids. The CDR3 protein is CASSLSRSTDTQYF. CDR3 coding DNA: TGTGCCAGCAGCCTCAGTAGGTCCACAGATACGCAGTATTTT.

The rearrangement uses TRBV28 and TRBJ2-1; no firm D call. The CDR3 contains 15 residues. Trimming shortened V by 8 bases and J by 1 base, and 15 bases separated the two germline ends. The germline V gene has CDR1 MDHEN and CDR2 SYDVKM. CDR3 DNA: TGTGCCAGCCGATCGTGGAGCGAATCCTACAATGAGCAGTTCTTC. Encoded protein: CASRSWSESYNEQFF. The whole variable domain, remainder taken from reference TRBV28 and TRBJ2-1, is DVKVTQSSRYLVKRTGEKVFLECVQDMDHENMFWYRQDPGLGLRLIYFSYDVKMKEKGDIPEGYSVSREKKERFSLILESASTNQTSMYLCASRSWSESYNEQFFGPGTRLTVL.

The V gene is TRBV7-2, the J gene TRBJ1-2, with TRBD1 matching 7 bases. V lost 0 bases and J lost 4; bases outside the gene matches: 5. CDR3 length equals 15 residues. Germline V gives CDR1 SGHTA, CDR2 FQGNSA. The CDR3 bases are TGTGCCAGCAGCTTAGCCGGCGGGACAGTCTATGGCTACACCTTC. It translates to CASSLAGGTVYGYTF.

This CDR3 is CTSSQGQGGPYEQYF. CDR3 nucleotides: TGCACCAGCAGCCAAGGTCAAGGGGGTCCCTACGAGCAGTACTTC. The rearrangement joins TRBV1 to TRBJ2-7; TRBD1 is the table's D call, not checked against the DNA. TRBV1 is annotated as a pseudogene. CDR3 length equals 15 residues.

The rearrangement uses TRBV5-1 and TRBJ2-2; D possibly corresponds to TRBD2 (5 bases). The CDR3 consists of 17 residues. Germline values: CDR1 SGHRS, CDR2 YFSETQ. Trimming removed 0 bases from V and 4 bases from J, with 16 bases in between. The CDR3 spells CASSLVEDPILTGELFF. Here the CDR3 DNA reads TGCGCCAGCAGCTTGGTGGAGGACCCAATCCTCACCGGGGAGCTGTTTTTT.

The chain employs TRBV28 and TRBJ1-3; no firm D call. V shed 5 bases and J shed 0 bases, with 14 bases lying between them. The CDR3 contains 16 residues. From germline, CDR1 is MDHEN and CDR2 SYDVKM. The CDR3 reads CASSTSPGSSGNTIYF. The DNA of the CDR3 is TGTGCCAGCAGTACCTCTCCGGGAAGCTCTGGAAACACCATATATTTT.

The chain joins TRBV9 to TRBJ2-1, with D unresolved. The CDR3 runs to 17 residues. Trimming pared 0 bases from V and 0 bases from J, leaving 13 bases between. CDR1 is SGDLS and CDR2 is YYNGEE in the germline V gene. The CDR3 here is CASSVGEGPSSYNEQFF. The CDR3 coding sequence is TGTGCCAGCAGCGTAGGAGAAGGGCCCAGCTCCTACAATGAGCAGTTCTTC.

This sequence joins TRBV19 and TRBJ2-3; possibly TRBD1 or TRBD2 for D (5 bases each). CDR3 size: 16 residues. Per the germline V gene, CDR1 is LNHDA and CDR2 is SQIVND (reference sequence). Between the trimmed V and J ends, which lost 0 bases and 6 bases, there was a span of 16 bases. The chain's CDR3 is CASSIDRGASGDTQYF. DNA of the CDR3: TGTGCCAGTAGTATAGATAGGGGAGCATCGGGGGATACGCAGTATTTT.

The rearrangement uses TRBV6-5 and TRBJ2-7; D may be TRBD1 (5 bases). V gave up 6 bases and J gave up 5 bases, with 8 bases separating them. The CDR3 totals 11 residues. CDR1 is MNHEY and CDR2 is SVGAGI in the germline V gene. CDR3 protein: CASSQGDEQYF. The CDR3 DNA follows: TGTGCCAGCAGCCAAGGGGACGAGCAGTACTTC.

This chain joins TRBV7-3 and TRBJ2-1; 7 bases are a match to TRBD2. CDR3 size: 16 residues. J lost 0 bases, V lost 1 base, and 3 bases had no gene match. Germline CDR1 and CDR2: SGHTA and FQGTGA. Here the CDR3 DNA reads TGTGCCAGCAGCTTAAGCGGGAGTAGCTCCTACAATGAGCAGTTCTTC. Its protein product is CASSLSGSSSYNEQFF.

This sequence joins TRBV6-1 and TRBJ1-5; TRBD1 matches 7 bases. Trimming removed 3 bases from V and 0 bases from J; junction bases left unmatched: 2. The V gene's germline CDR1 is MNHNS and CDR2 SASEGT. The CDR3 totals 15 residues. The CDR3 loop reads CASSDGTVSNQPQHF. The CDR3 DNA is TGTGCCAGCAGTGACGGGACAGTTAGCAATCAGCCCCAGCATTTT.

The chain combines TRBV2 with TRBJ2-2; D may match TRBD1 or TRBD2 (6 bases each). Between the trimmed V and J ends, which lost 6 bases and 0 bases, there was a span of 14 bases. The CDR3 runs 16 residues. From germline, CDR1 is SNHLY and CDR2 FYNNEI. The DNA for the CDR3 is TGTGCCAGCAGGAGAGGGGGGACCCCGAACACCGGGGAGCTGTTTTTT. Translated, it gives CASRRGGTPNTGELFF. Complete variable domain (other parts from reference TRBV2 and TRBJ2-2): EPEVTQTPSHQVTQMGQEVILRCVPISNHLYFYWYRQILGQKVEFLVSFYNNEISEKSEIFDDQFSVERPDGSNFTLKIRSTKLEDSAMYFCASRRGGTPNTGELFFGEGSRLTVL.

The chain recombines TRBV6-1 with TRBJ1-2; 8 bases fit TRBD1. Germline CDR1 reads MNHNS; CDR2 reads SASEGT. After removal of 1 base from V and 13 bases from J, the junction contained 14 bases not matched to a gene. The CDR3 extends over 15 amino acids. The CDR3 loop is CASSEVFNWQGASTF. The CDR3 nucleotides read TGTGCCAGCAGTGAAGTATTTAATTGGCAGGGGGCGAGCACCTTC.